These 10 T cell receptor beta chains share one sample of origin, sequenced in a study of CD8 T cells in ankylosing spondylitis. One entry per CDR3 protein results from TCRdb running MiXCR on the 5' RACE reads. This sample has approximately 150,000 distinct CDR3 sequences, with roughly 10% found just once. Sequenced input: blood, either unsorted or a sorted T cell fraction (not recorded which). These receptors were taken from a female donor with ankylosing spondylitis or in good health (not recorded which).

The CDR3 DNA is TGTGCCAGCACTACTGGGGGGGCCCGCTCCTACGAGCAGTACTTC. Protein sequence: CASTTGGARSYEQYF. The chain is built from TRBV6-6 and TRBJ2-7; D is possibly TRBD2 (7 bases). CDR1 and CDR2 from the germline V gene are MNHNY and SVGAGI (reference sequence). The CDR3 covers 15 residues. The germline V and J ends were trimmed by 7 bases and 0 bases, with 16 bases remaining between them.

This clonotype was counted ten times or more. V and J are TRBV20-1 and TRBJ2-5; tentatively, D is TRBD2 (6 bases). The CDR3 has 14 residues. The ends were cut back, 6 bases at V and 4 bases at J, with 18 bases in the middle. Germline CDR1 reads DFQATT; CDR2 reads SNEGSKA (reference sequence). CDR3 in amino acids: CSASGGRVGETQYF. The CDR3 DNA sequence: TGCAGTGCCTCCGGGGGAAGGGTCGGAGAGACCCAGTACTTC.

This clonotype has a handful of counts. The chain links TRBV29-1 to TRBJ2-7, with D perhaps given as TRBD1 or TRBD2 (5 bases each). V was trimmed by 2 bases and J by 1 base, leaving 9 bases between them. Per germline, CDR1 SQVTM and CDR2 ANQGSEA. CDR3 length equals 13 residues. The CDR3, as DNA: TGCAGCGTTGAACGGGACGGTTCCTACGAGCAGTACTTC. Translating it yields CSVERDGSYEQYF.

The chain uses TRBV18 and TRBJ2-2; D not certain. The CDR3 is made up of 11 amino acids. The V end was cut by 6 bases, the J end by 6 bases, with 5 bases between. Germline values: CDR1 KGHSH, CDR2 LQKENI. CDR3 sequence: CASSHAGELFF. DNA of the CDR3: TGTGCCAGCTCTCACGCCGGGGAGCTGTTTTTT.

The V and J genes are TRBV6-5 and TRBJ2-3, with no clear D. Germline V gives CDR1 MNHEY, CDR2 SVGAGI. V was shortened by 0 bases and J by 2 bases, with 6 bases between the two germline ends. CDR3 length: 14 amino acids. DNA for the CDR3: TGTGCCAGCAGTTACTCCCCCTACACAGATACGCAGTATTTT. Translating it yields CASSYSPYTDTQYF.

This clonotype appeared a few times. The V call is TRBV6-2 or TRBV6-3, the J call TRBJ1-2; the D is unclear. The length of the CDR3 is 13 residues. V lost 4 bases to trimming and J lost 4 bases, with 10 bases between them. CDR1 is MNHEY and CDR2 is SVGEGT in the germline V gene. The CDR3 region has the DNA TGTGCCAGCAGTTCACCGACGGTCTATGGCTACACCTTC. It specifies CASSSPTVYGYTF.

This clonotype has more than one count but fewer than ten. This chain joins TRBV29-1 and TRBJ2-7; TRBD2 might be the D (5 bases). The V end was cut by 4 bases, the J end by 3 bases, with 13 bases between. There are 13 residues in the CDR3. Germline V CDR1 and CDR2: SQVTM, ANQGSEA. The CDR3 sequence is CSVAGIRGYEQYF. The CDR3 bases are TGCAGCGTTGCCGGGATCCGGGGCTACGAGCAGTACTTC.

In this sample, this clonotype turned up a few times. The chain has TRBV2 and TRBJ2-1; D might be TRBD2 (5 bases). Deletions cut 5 bases from V and 7 bases from J, with 15 bases between. From germline, CDR1 is SNHLY and CDR2 FYNNEI. This CDR3 contains 14 residues. Here the CDR3 DNA reads TGTGCCAGCAGTAAGGAGGCCAGTGGAAATGAGCAGTTCTTC. Its protein product is CASSKEASGNEQFF.

The rearrangement links TRBV3-1 to TRBJ2-5; D not resolved. V lost 3 bases and J lost 2, with 4 bases in between. This CDR3 region has 12 residues. CDR1 LGHDT and CDR2 YNNKEL come from the germline V gene (reference sequence). CDR3 in DNA: TGTGCCAGCAGCCATTTACAAGAGACCCAGTACTTC. Protein sequence: CASSHLQETQYF.

The rearrangement links TRBV28 to TRBJ1-1; D may be TRBD1 (6 bases). Germline V gene sequence: CDR1 MDHEN, CDR2 SYDVKM. The CDR3 has 14 residues. Between the trimmed V and J ends, which lost 7 bases and 6 bases, there was a span of 18 bases. CDR3 loop: CASITGYGFAEAFF. The CDR3 bases are TGTGCCAGCATTACAGGGTACGGATTCGCTGAAGCTTTCTTT.